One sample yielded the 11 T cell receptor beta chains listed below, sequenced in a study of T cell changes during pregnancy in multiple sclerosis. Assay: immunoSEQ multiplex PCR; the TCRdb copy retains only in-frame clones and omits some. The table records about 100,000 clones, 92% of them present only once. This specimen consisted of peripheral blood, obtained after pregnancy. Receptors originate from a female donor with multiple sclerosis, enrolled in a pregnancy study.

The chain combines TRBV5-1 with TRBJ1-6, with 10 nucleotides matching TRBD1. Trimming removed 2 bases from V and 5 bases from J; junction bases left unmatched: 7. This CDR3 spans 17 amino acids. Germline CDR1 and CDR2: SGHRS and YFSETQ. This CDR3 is CASSFGTGELNNSPLHF. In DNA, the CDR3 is TGCGCCAGCAGCTTCGGGACAGGGGAACTAAATAATTCACCCCTCCACTTT.

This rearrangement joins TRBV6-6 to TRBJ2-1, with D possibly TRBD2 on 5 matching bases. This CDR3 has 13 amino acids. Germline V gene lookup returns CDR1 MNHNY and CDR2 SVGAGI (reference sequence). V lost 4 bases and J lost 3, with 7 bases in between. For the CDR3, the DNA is TGTGCCAGCAGTTCACTAGACTACAATGAGCAGTTCTTC. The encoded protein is CASSSLDYNEQFF.

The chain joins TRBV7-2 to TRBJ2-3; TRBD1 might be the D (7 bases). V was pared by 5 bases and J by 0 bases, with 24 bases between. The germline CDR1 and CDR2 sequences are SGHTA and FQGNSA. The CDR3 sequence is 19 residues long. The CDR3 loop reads CASSPRAGGRYSSTDTQYF. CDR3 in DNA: TGTGCCAGCAGCCCGAGAGCAGGGGGGCGGTACTCTAGCACAGATACGCAGTATTTT.

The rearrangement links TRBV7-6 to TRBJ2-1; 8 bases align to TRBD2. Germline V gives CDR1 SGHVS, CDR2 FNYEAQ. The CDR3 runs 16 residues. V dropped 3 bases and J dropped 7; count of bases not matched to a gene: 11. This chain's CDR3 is CASSLSGTRLGNEQFF. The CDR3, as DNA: TGTGCCAGCAGCTTGTCCGGGACTAGGCTTGGGAATGAGCAGTTCTTC.

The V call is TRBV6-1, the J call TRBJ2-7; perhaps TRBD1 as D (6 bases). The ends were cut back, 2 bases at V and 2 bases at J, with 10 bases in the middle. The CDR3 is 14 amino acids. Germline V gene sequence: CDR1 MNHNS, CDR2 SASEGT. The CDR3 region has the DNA TGTGCCAGCAGTGAAAGGGGACACACCTACGAGCAGTACTTC. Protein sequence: CASSERGHTYEQYF.

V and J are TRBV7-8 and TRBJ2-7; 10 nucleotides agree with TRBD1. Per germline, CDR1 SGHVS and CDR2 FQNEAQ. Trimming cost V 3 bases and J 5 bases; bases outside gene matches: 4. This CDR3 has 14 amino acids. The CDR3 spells CASSLTGGRDEQYF. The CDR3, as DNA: TGTGCCAGCAGCTTGACAGGGGGCCGCGACGAGCAGTACTTC.

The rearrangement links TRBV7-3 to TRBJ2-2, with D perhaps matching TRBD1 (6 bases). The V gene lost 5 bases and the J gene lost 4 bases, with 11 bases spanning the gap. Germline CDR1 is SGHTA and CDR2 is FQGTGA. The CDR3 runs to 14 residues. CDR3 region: CASSVSGATGELFF. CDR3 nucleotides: TGTGCCAGCAGCGTCTCAGGGGCCACCGGGGAGCTGTTTTTT.

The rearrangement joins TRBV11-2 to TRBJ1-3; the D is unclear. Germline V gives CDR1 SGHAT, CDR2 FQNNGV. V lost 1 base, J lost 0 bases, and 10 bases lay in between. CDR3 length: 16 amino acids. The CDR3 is CASSLGYRNSGNTIYF. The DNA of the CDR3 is TGTGCCAGCAGCTTAGGGTACAGAAACTCTGGAAACACCATATATTTT.

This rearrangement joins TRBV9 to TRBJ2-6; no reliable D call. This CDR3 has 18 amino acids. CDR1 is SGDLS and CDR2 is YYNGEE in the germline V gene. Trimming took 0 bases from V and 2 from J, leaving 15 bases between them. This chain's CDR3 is CASSVVGTTTPGANVLTF. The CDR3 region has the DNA TGTGCCAGCAGCGTAGTTGGAACCACTACCCCTGGGGCCAACGTCCTGACTTTC.

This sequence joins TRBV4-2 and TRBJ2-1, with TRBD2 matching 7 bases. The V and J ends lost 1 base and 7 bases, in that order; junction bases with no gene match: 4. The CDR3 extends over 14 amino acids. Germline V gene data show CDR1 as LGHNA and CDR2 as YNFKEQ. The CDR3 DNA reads TGTGCCAGCAGCCAAGTGGGCGGGAGTAATGAGCAGTTCTTC. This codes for CASSQVGGSNEQFF.

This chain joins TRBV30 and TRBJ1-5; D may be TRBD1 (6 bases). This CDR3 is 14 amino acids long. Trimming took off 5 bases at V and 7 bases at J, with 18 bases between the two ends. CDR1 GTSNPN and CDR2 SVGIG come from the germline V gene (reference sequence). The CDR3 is CAWASGDTGQPQHF. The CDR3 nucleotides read TGTGCCTGGGCCTCAGGGGATACAGGACAGCCCCAGCATTTT. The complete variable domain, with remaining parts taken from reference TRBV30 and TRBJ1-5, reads SQTIHQWPATLVQPVGSPLSLECTVEGTSNPNLYWYRQAAGRGLQLLFYSVGIGQISSEVPQNLSASRPQDRQFILSSKKLLLSDSGFYLCAWASGDTGQPQHFGDGTRLSIL.